The present entry profiles one T cell receptor (beta chain) with its context. The source of the sample is a study of shared clonotypes between healthy human individuals. In replicate PCRs of sorted subsets, roughly 210 ng DNA, approximately 28,000 T cell genomes, was used. Sequencing used immunoSEQ multiplex PCR; TCRdb keeps in-frame clones, though not all of them. Among some 680,000 clones listed, less than 80% were seen once. Germline-derived CDR1 and CDR2 are LNHDA and SQIVND (reference sequence). V gave up 3 bases and J gave up 5 bases, with 11 bases separating them. CDR3 length equals 14 residues. Adults of Caucasian background living in Nashville, Tennessee made up all donors.

Sequencing was performed on memory CD4+ T cells sorted from blood. Subset defined: CD45RA-negative fraction. The chain has TRBV19 and TRBJ2-1; no definite D call. This sequence was found in a woman in her 30s in good health. For the CDR3, the DNA is TGTGCCAGTAGTATTGACGGAGATCACAATGAGCAGTTCTTC. Translated: CASSIDGDHNEQFF.